This passage covers 7 T cell receptor beta chains from one sample sequenced in a study of vaccination and CD4 T cells after COVID-19. The time point is: late sampling 161 to 241 days after vaccination in a few convalescent patients. The treatment is: approximately nine-day PBMC culture with coronavirus spike peptide pools or control peptides (ViraFEST assay). With the Oncomine TCR Beta short-read assay, DNA from cultured CD4+ T cells was sequenced. MiXCR was run by TCRdb on the PCR reads, yielding one entry per CDR3 protein. The sample includes about 17,000 distinct CDR3 sequences, around 50% seen only once; the top ten take roughly a fifth. Their antigen targets remain unknown. Material: CD4+ T cells from blood, cultured in vitro, obtained about 7 months after SARS-CoV-2 vaccination. These receptors originate from a human donor who had recovered from COVID-19.

This clonotype was recorded a few times. The J gene is TRBJ2-5, the V gene TRBV20-1; D might be TRBD2 (6 bases). The CDR3 is made up of 13 amino acids. Germline CDR1 DFQATT, CDR2 SNEGSKA (reference sequence). The V end lost 6 bases, the J end lost 1 base, and 12 bases lay between the germline ends. CDR3 loop: CSAVLASQETQYF. The CDR3 DNA reads TGCAGTGCGGTCCTAGCGAGCCAAGAGACCCAGTACTTC.

The V call is TRBV7-9, the J call TRBJ2-7; TRBD2 matches at 13 bases. The CDR3 extends over 17 amino acids. The germline CDR1 and CDR2 sequences are SEHNR and FQNEAQ (reference sequence). The trim removed 5 bases at V and 0 bases at J, leaving 7 bases unmatched. In DNA, the CDR3 is TGTGCCAGCAGCCCTACTAGCGGGAGGGCCACCTCCTACGAGCAGTACTTC. Residues: CASSPTSGRATSYEQYF.

This clonotype occurred once. V and J are TRBV7-2 and TRBJ2-1; D is ambiguous. V was pared by 5 bases and J by 7 bases, with 12 bases between. Per germline, CDR1 SGHTA and CDR2 FQGNSA. CDR3 size: 13 residues. The CDR3 is CASSAFFANEQFF. The CDR3 nucleotides read TGTGCCAGCAGCGCCTTTTTCGCGAATGAGCAGTTCTTC.

The chain has TRBV7-9 and TRBJ2-3; TRBD1 is a possible D gene (6 bases). This CDR3 region has 14 residues. Per the germline V gene, CDR1 is SEHNR and CDR2 is FQNEAQ (reference sequence). The V end lost 5 bases, the J end lost 5 bases, and 14 bases lay between the germline ends. DNA for the CDR3: TGTGCCAGCAGCCGTACCAGACAGGAAGATACGCAGTATTTT. Translating it yields CASSRTRQEDTQYF. Full variable domain (missing parts from reference TRBV7-9 and TRBJ2-3): DTGVSQNPRHKITKRGQNVTFRCDPISEHNRLYWYRQTLGQGPEFLTYFQNEAQLEKSRLLSDRFSAERPKGSFSTLEIQRTEQGDSAMYLCASSRTRQEDTQYFGPGTRLTVL.

This clonotype was seen a single time. The J gene is TRBJ2-7, the V gene TRBV7-9, with TRBD1 matching 11 bases. CDR3 length equals 17 residues. Trimming took 2 bases from V and 2 from J; bases not matched to a gene: 8. The germline V gene encodes CDR1 SEHNR and CDR2 FQNEAQ (reference sequence). The CDR3 reads CASSLLPRDRGTYEQYF. CDR3 coding DNA: TGTGCCAGCAGCTTACTCCCCCGGGACAGGGGGACCTACGAGCAGTACTTC.

The genes are TRBV10-3 and TRBJ2-5, with 11 nucleotides matching TRBD2. The CDR3 has 17 residues. Per germline, CDR1 ENHRY and CDR2 SYGVKD. The J segment lost 8 bases and the V segment lost 4 bases, leaving 15 bases of the junction unmatched. The CDR3 DNA reads as TGTGCCATCAGTGTGTTCGGTGGACTAGCGGGTGACGGAACCCAGTACTTC. Its translation is CAISVFGGLAGDGTQYF.

This chain uses TRBV6-5 with TRBJ1-2, with D unresolved. Looked up from germline, CDR1 is MNHEY and CDR2 is SVGAGI. This CDR3 is 14 amino acids long. Trimming cost V 4 bases and J 5 bases, with 14 bases left between them. CDR3 nucleotide sequence: TGTGCCAGCAGTTCAGGACCCGGTGGGTATGGCTACACCTTC. The encoded protein is CASSSGPGGYGYTF.